Listed here is a single T cell receptor beta chain. The antigen this receptor binds is unknown. Per-nucleotide qualities are absent, and no much larger clonotype sits a single base away. The data were taken from a study of a mutant IDH1 vaccine in newly diagnosed glioma (dated by TCRdb to about 2021). Looking at the study overall: Of the approximately 35 treated patients, about 60% were male and approximately 40% were female, and the mean age was around 40 years. Before enrollment, patients had received standard therapy of radiotherapy alone, temozolomide alone, or radiochemotherapy with temozolomide; most received the combination. Peripheral blood was drawn at six visits: V03 (baseline), V05, V07, V10, V12 and V13. For exploratory analyses, longitudinal TCRB deep sequencing was carried out in approximately 25 treated patients wherever samples were available. The paper's findings and limits, for the study overall: Selection of PBMC samples for TCRB deep sequencing was based on availability. Pseudoprogression seemed to be unrelated to changes in the top peripheral T cell clonotypes found by TCRB sequencing. The authors noted that analyses of patient blood samples could not be reproduced because of sample limitations. Vaccine-induced immune responses across multiple MHC alleles were detected in over 80% of patients.

The time point label of this sample denotes: baseline, week 1 (first vaccination visit). According to the study, the label for this sample's treatment or condition signals: pre-vaccination baseline after standard-of-care therapy. All donors had newly diagnosed IDH1-mutant astrocytomas of WHO grade 3 or 4 that showed loss of nuclear ATRX. The samples were drawn from NOA16, a multicentre, single-arm, open-label phase I trial in Germany that tested a mutant IDH1 peptide vaccine in humans for the first time. For immunogenicity testing, the blood drawn at visit V03 was used as the baseline sample. Genomic DNA for TCRB sequencing was extracted from EDTA blood using the DNeasy Blood and Tissue Kit. The library was generated by the immunoSEQ multiplex PCR assay. Rearranged TCR beta chain sequences were amplified with the hsTCRB Kit following the manufacturer's protocol. An Illumina MiSeq was used to sequence the TCRB libraries. The authors' analysis ran thus. Demultiplexing, trimming and gene mapping were performed with the kit vendor's proprietary platform. Entries here come from immuneACCESS through TCRdb and include only in-frame sequences with V and J called. Some clones fail to appear in such tables; in the studies checked, an unresolved V gene covers under half of the shortfall, and the cause of the remainder is unknown. V, J and clone size are those of that table, while D and trimming were read from the DNA. The sample table lists approximately 92,000 clones, about four fifths of them with a count of one. The ten largest clones capture around 7% of the sample.

The TCR originated in a woman aged 50 to 60 with glioma. The sequencing used PBMCs, collected from a glioma patient treated with radiotherapy, temozolomide or both.

The encoded CDR3 is CASSLAGTGSPLHF. At the DNA level, the sequence is TGTGCCAGCAGCCTTGCAGGGACAGGTTCACCCCTCCACTTT. Rearrangement joined TRBV7-9 to TRBJ1-6, with 8 central nucleotides matching TRBD1. The CDR3 runs 14 residues from the cysteine to the phenylalanine. Only the CDR3 region is kept as DNA, spanning 42 bases read in frame from base 1. As encoded in the germline V gene (reference sequence), CDR1 is SEHNR while CDR2 is FQNEAQ. Trimming accounts for 5 bases at V and 9 bases at J, while the number of junction bases matched to no gene is 6.